One sample yielded the 28 T cell receptor beta chains listed below, sequenced in a study of shared clonotypes between healthy human individuals. Sequenced by immunoSEQ multiplex PCR; TCRdb stores in-frame clones only, minus some. In the table there are 1,500,000 or so clones, about 98.5% of which are singletons. The sequenced sample consisted of naive CD4+ T cells sorted from blood. The subset is: CD45RA+ positively selected. The receptors stem from a man aged 25 to 40 in good health.

The J gene is TRBJ2-2, the V gene TRBV14, with D uncertain. Trimming removed 5 bases from V and 6 bases from J, with 10 bases in between. Looked up from germline, CDR1 is SGHDN and CDR2 is FVKESK. The CDR3 is 13 residues long. The chain's CDR3 is CASSAYRAGELFF. In DNA, the CDR3 is TGTGCCAGCAGCGCTTATAGGGCCGGGGAGCTGTTTTTT.

This chain uses TRBV7-8 with TRBJ2-2; 9 positions match TRBD2. The CDR3 sequence is 16 residues long. V lost 1 base and J lost 5; bases outside the gene matches: 5. The V gene's germline CDR1 is SGHVS and CDR2 FQNEAQ. Written as DNA, the CDR3 is TGTGCCAGCAGCTTAGTTTTAGCGGGAGATACCGGGGAGCTGTTTTTT. This codes for CASSLVLAGDTGELFF.

This clone was detected once. The V gene is TRBV19, the J gene TRBJ2-5; 8 bases agree with TRBD1. The CDR3 extends over 15 amino acids. The V segment lost 4 bases and the J segment 4 bases; nucleotides outside the gene matches: 8. Germline lookup yields CDR1 LNHDA and CDR2 SQIVND (reference sequence). In DNA form, the CDR3 reads TGTGCCAGTAGTACCCCAGGGGGCGCAGGAGAGACCCAGTACTTC. Translated, it gives CASSTPGGAGETQYF.

V gene TRBV28 combines with J gene TRBJ1-5; no firm D call. The germline V and J ends were trimmed by 5 bases and 1 base, with 18 bases remaining between them. From germline, CDR1 is MDHEN and CDR2 SYDVKM. The CDR3 has 17 amino acids. The CDR3 sequence is CASSRAPKVGSNQPQHF. As DNA, the CDR3 is TGTGCCAGCAGTCGTGCCCCTAAGGTAGGAAGCAATCAGCCCCAGCATTTT.

The chain carries TRBV19 and TRBJ1-5; D possibly corresponds to TRBD1 (5 bases). This CDR3 comprises 15 residues. The V and J ends lost 7 bases and 3 bases respectively, with 16 bases between them. Germline CDR1 is LNHDA and CDR2 is SQIVND (reference sequence). CDR3 sequence reads: CASTVSGNTNQPQHF. DNA of the CDR3: TGTGCCAGTACGGTGTCAGGGAACACCAATCAGCCCCAGCATTTT.

This chain connects TRBV28 to TRBJ1-2; 9 bases line up with TRBD1. The germline gives CDR1 MDHEN, CDR2 SYDVKM. The length of the CDR3 is 14 residues. V trimming: 6 bases; J trimming: 4 bases; junction bases outside the gene matches: 6. The CDR3 nucleotides are TGTGCCAGCAGACCGGGACAGGGCCGCTATGGCTACACCTTC. Translation: CASRPGQGRYGYTF.

This clone was recorded once. The chain joins TRBV5-7 to TRBJ1-3; D possibly corresponds to TRBD1 (5 bases). Being an ORF, TRBV5-7 has a function that is uncertain. The CDR3 has 16 amino acids. Trimming stripped 1 base from V and 4 bases from J, with 15 bases between. This CDR3 reads CASSLPQPGSGNTIYF. CDR3 in DNA: TGTGCCAGCAGCTTGCCTCAACCAGGGTCCGGAAACACCATATATTTT.

The chain has TRBV5-1 and TRBJ2-7; D not resolved. CDR1 and CDR2 from the germline V gene are SGHRS and YFSETQ. CDR3 length: 13 residues. Trimming removed 0 bases at V and 7 bases at J, with 11 bases between. CDR3 region: CASSLELREEQYF. The CDR3 region has the DNA TGCGCCAGCAGCTTGGAACTTCGAGAGGAGCAGTACTTC.

Here the CDR3 reads CSVAGGVQNTEAFF. The CDR3 region has the DNA TGCAGCGTTGCCGGAGGGGTACAGAACACTGAAGCTTTCTTT. The chain employs TRBV29-1 and TRBJ1-1; a weak D match, TRBD1 (5 bases). Germline CDR1 is SQVTM and CDR2 is ANQGSEA. The CDR3 runs 14 residues. V shed 4 bases and J shed 1 base, with 13 bases lying between them.

The chain's CDR3 is CASSEITGDEQFF. CDR3 sequence (DNA): TGCGCCAGCAGTGAGATTACAGGGGATGAGCAGTTCTTC. The chain has TRBV10-1 and TRBJ2-1; 7 nucleotides agree with TRBD1. Germline loops: CDR1 WNHNN, CDR2 SYGVQD (reference sequence). V lost 2 bases to trimming and J lost 8 bases; unmatched junction nucleotides: 3. The CDR3 sequence is 13 residues long.

The rearrangement links TRBV5-1 to TRBJ1-1; possible D gene TRBD1, 5 bases. V gave up 6 bases and J gave up 0 bases, with 15 bases separating them. CDR1 SGHRS and CDR2 YFSETQ come from the germline V gene. This CDR3 is built from 15 residues. In nucleotides, the CDR3 is TGCGCCAGCACTAAGGGGACCGCAATGAACACTGAAGCTTTCTTT. Protein sequence: CASTKGTAMNTEAFF.

The chain combines TRBV7-9 with TRBJ1-1; 7 bases are a match to TRBD1. The CDR3 consists of 14 residues. The V and J ends lost 3 bases and 6 bases, in that order; junction bases with no gene match: 7. Per germline, CDR1 SEHNR and CDR2 FQNEAQ (reference sequence). In DNA form, the CDR3 reads TGTGCCAGCAGCTTTCCAAAAGGGGGCTCTGAAGCTTTCTTT. This encodes CASSFPKGGSEAFF.

This clone was counted once. The identical CDR3 is also encoded by other nucleotide sequences in the sample. V usage is TRBV5-4 and J usage is TRBJ2-5, with D maybe TRBD1 (5 bases). The CDR3 sequence is 13 residues long. V was clipped by 1 base and J by 5 bases, with 9 bases between them. Germline V gene lookup returns CDR1 SGHNT and CDR2 YYREEE (reference sequence). Here the CDR3 DNA reads TGTGCCAGCAGCTTGCAGGGTCGGGAGACCCAGTACTTC. Translated, it gives CASSLQGRETQYF.

Concerning this clone itself: One end of the junction fails to match germline, which may point to a read error. The chain couples TRBV28 to TRBJ2-7; 11 bases fit TRBD2. CDR3 length: 13 amino acids. CDR1 and CDR2 from the germline V gene are MDHEN and SYDVKM. CDR3 DNA sequence: TGTGCCTGCAGGGACCTACTAGCGGGGGAGGGGTACTTC. Translation: CACRDLLAGEGYF.

The chain employs TRBV28 and TRBJ2-1; 10 positions agree with TRBD1. The CDR3 covers 18 residues. Trimming took 6 bases from V and 6 from J; bases not matched to a gene: 17. Germline CDR1 MDHEN, CDR2 SYDVKM. CDR3 in DNA: TGTGCCAGCAGGCCCCCCGGGACAGGGGTTTTTTTTGTCAATGAGCAGTTCTTC. This translates into CASRPPGTGVFFVNEQFF.

J is TRBJ2-7 and V is TRBV6-6, with 10 bases identical to TRBD2. The CDR3 spans 15 residues. V trimming: 4 bases; J trimming: 2 bases; junction bases outside the gene matches: 5. Germline V gene lookup returns CDR1 MNHNY and CDR2 SVGAGI (reference sequence). The chain's CDR3 is CASSLLLAGTYEQYF. The DNA of the CDR3 is TGTGCCAGCAGTTTACTACTAGCGGGAACCTACGAGCAGTACTTC.

This clone was observed once. This chain joins TRBV27 and TRBJ2-3, with D tentatively TRBD2 (6 bases). The CDR3 spans 14 residues. The germline V gene encodes CDR1 MNHEY and CDR2 SMNVEV (reference sequence). Deletions cut 5 bases from V and 4 bases from J, with 13 bases between. This CDR3 is CASSPTDYSDTQYF. Here the CDR3 DNA reads TGTGCCAGCAGTCCAACGGACTACTCAGATACGCAGTATTTT.

V is TRBV6-5 and J is TRBJ1-1; D remains ambiguous. The CDR3 has 14 amino acids. V lost 6 bases and J 5 bases, leaving 16 bases between the germline ends. The V gene's germline CDR1 is MNHEY and CDR2 SVGAGI. In DNA, the CDR3 is TGTGCCAGCAGCGAGAGGAGGATGGGTACTGAAGCTTTCTTT. Translation: CASSERRMGTEAFF.

The gene calls are TRBV29-1 and TRBJ1-2; 11 bases line up with TRBD1. The CDR3 is 13 residues long. In germline, CDR1 is SQVTM, CDR2 ANQGSEA. J lost 11 bases, V lost 7 bases, and 12 bases had no gene match. CDR3 amino acids: CSERDRGGLGYTF. CDR3 in DNA: TGCAGCGAAAGGGACAGGGGGGGTCTTGGTTACACCTTC.

The chain combines TRBV14 with TRBJ2-7; D is undetermined. V lost 0 bases to trimming and J lost 7 bases, with 10 bases between them. Germline CDR1 SGHDN, CDR2 FVKESK. CDR3 length: 13 residues. In nucleotides, the CDR3 is TGTGCCAGCAGCCAAGATAGTATGGGGGAGCAGTACTTC. It is translated as CASSQDSMGEQYF.

This CDR3 reads CASSFYSPNTGELFF. DNA of the CDR3: TGTGCCAGCAGCTTCTATAGCCCGAACACCGGGGAGCTGTTTTTT. The chain joins TRBV11-2 to TRBJ2-2; D remains unclear. From germline, CDR1 is SGHAT and CDR2 FQNNGV. With 3 bases removed from V and 0 bases from J, the gap between germline ends came to 8 bases. The CDR3 sequence is 15 residues long. Combining the CDR3 with reference TRBV11-2 and TRBJ2-2 gives the whole variable domain EAGVAQSPRYKIIEKRQSVAFWCNPISGHATLYWYQQILGQGPKLLIQFQNNGVVDDSQLPKDRFSAERLKGVDSTLKIQPAKLEDSAVYLCASSFYSPNTGELFFGEGSRLTVL.

This chain links TRBV5-5 with TRBJ1-2, with 10 bases identical to TRBD1. The ends lost 4 bases at V and 7 bases at J; junction bases unmatched: 13. Germline lookup yields CDR1 SGHKS and CDR2 YYEKEE (reference sequence). The CDR3 sequence is 16 residues long. For the CDR3, the DNA is TGTGCCAGCAGCCTCACTACGGGGACAGGGGCCGGTGGCTACACCTTC. Translation: CASSLTTGTGAGGYTF.

This rearrangement joins TRBV5-1 to TRBJ2-7; no firm D call. V lost 7 bases and J lost 0, with 14 bases in between. The germline CDR1 and CDR2 sequences are SGHRS and YFSETQ. This CDR3 spans 14 amino acids. The CDR3 is CASSTDNFSYEQYF. The CDR3 DNA reads TGCGCCAGCTCAACAGACAACTTCTCCTACGAGCAGTACTTC. The whole variable domain, filled in from reference TRBV5-1 and TRBJ2-7, reads KAGVTQTPRYLIKTRGQQVTLSCSPISGHRSVSWYQQTPGQGLQFLFEYFSETQRNKGNFPGRFSGRQFSNSRSEMNVSTLELGDSALYLCASSTDNFSYEQYFGPGTRLTVT.

V gene TRBV18 combines with J gene TRBJ1-5; maybe TRBD1 (5 bases). The germline V and J ends were trimmed by 3 bases and 6 bases, with 18 bases remaining between them. CDR1 KGHSH and CDR2 LQKENI come from the germline V gene. This CDR3 comprises 16 residues. In DNA, the CDR3 is TGTGCCAGCTCACCCGTGATGAGGGGCGCAGGTCAGCCCCAGCATTTT. This sequence encodes CASSPVMRGAGQPQHF.

This clone has a single count. This sequence joins TRBV5-6 and TRBJ1-4, with D hard to call. Germline V gene lookup returns CDR1 SGHDT and CDR2 YYEEEE. This CDR3 comprises 16 residues. V lost 5 bases, J lost 8 bases, and 22 bases lay in between. CDR3: CASRSTTGFPGEKLFF. CDR3 DNA sequence: TGTGCCAGCAGGTCAACCACCGGGTTCCCCGGGGAAAAACTGTTTTTT.

The rearrangement links TRBV7-9 to TRBJ1-4, with 11 bases that match TRBD1. There are 16 residues in the CDR3. Germline CDR1 is SEHNR and CDR2 is FQNEAQ (reference sequence). The J segment lost 3 bases and the V segment lost 5 bases, leaving 5 bases of the junction unmatched. The CDR3 nucleotides read TGTGCCAGCAGCCAAAGGACAGGGGGCCCTAATGAAAAACTGTTTTTT. It is translated as CASSQRTGGPNEKLFF.

The V call is TRBV19, the J call TRBJ2-7, with 8 bases fitting TRBD1. This CDR3 region has 13 residues. CDR1 is LNHDA and CDR2 is SQIVND in the germline V gene (reference sequence). The trim removed 6 bases at V and 5 bases at J, leaving 6 bases unmatched. Here the CDR3 reads CASRMAGGDEQYF. CDR3 nucleotide sequence: TGTGCCAGTAGGATGGCAGGGGGCGACGAGCAGTACTTC.

The CDR3 is CASGEGRVTGELFF. The CDR3 DNA follows: TGTGCCTCAGGGGAGGGGAGGGTCACCGGGGAGCTGTTTTTT. This chain connects TRBV28 to TRBJ2-2, with a possible D match to TRBD2 (7 bases). Germline assignment: CDR1 MDHEN and CDR2 SYDVKM. Trimming pared 11 bases from V and 4 bases from J, leaving 17 bases between. CDR3 length: 14 amino acids.